Following are 29 T cell receptor beta chains from one sample sequenced in a study of human T cells and chemical hapten exposure. TCRdb recomputed calls from the RACE reads with MiXCR, one row per CDR3 protein. The profile shows 70,000 to 90,000 distinct CDR3 sequences, about a tenth of them singletons. Time point noted: patch test 3, about 24 weeks after DPC sensitization. Treatment noted: therapeutic diphenylcyclopropenone sensitization with weekly scalp DPC. The input for sequencing was whole blood, taken in connection with sensitization to the hapten diphenylcyclopropenone (DPC). The receptors shown here come from a woman between 50 and 59 years old with alopecia areata. Some clones in this sample may be carry-over from other donors' samples.

This clonotype was detected only a few times. The chain is built from TRBV19 and TRBJ2-1; 13 bases map to TRBD2. Looked up from germline, CDR1 is LNHDA and CDR2 is SQIVND (reference sequence). CDR3 size: 16 residues. V trimming: 3 bases; J trimming: 9 bases; junction bases outside the gene matches: 8. CDR3 protein: CASSISTSGRAGEQFF. CDR3 DNA: TGTGCCAGTAGTATCTCAACTAGCGGGAGGGCCGGTGAGCAGTTCTTC.

The table lists this clonotype with a few counts. The CDR3 here is CASSPRVGGEKLFF. In nucleotides, the CDR3 is TGTGCCAGTAGTCCCCGGGTCGGGGGTGAAAAACTGTTTTTT. The V call is TRBV19, the J call TRBJ1-4, with D maybe TRBD1 (5 bases). Germline values: CDR1 LNHDA, CDR2 SQIVND (reference sequence). V lost 5 bases and J 7 bases, leaving 14 bases between the germline ends. The CDR3 is 14 residues long.

Ten or more counts support this clonotype. This rearrangement joins TRBV14 to TRBJ1-1; D is perhaps TRBD1 (5 bases). The V end lost 3 bases, the J end lost 1 base, and 15 bases lay between the germline ends. This CDR3 comprises 16 residues. Germline V CDR1 and CDR2: SGHDN, FVKESK. The CDR3 DNA is TGTGCCAGCAGCCAGAGGGGCCCCTTTGGGAACACTGAAGCTTTCTTT. Protein: CASSQRGPFGNTEAFF.

This clonotype has a count of ten or more. The DNA for the CDR3 is TGTGCCAGCATCAAAGGCTCTGGGGCCAACGTCCTGACTTTC. This sequence encodes CASIKGSGANVLTF. The chain carries TRBV6-2 or TRBV6-3 and TRBJ2-6; D unresolved. The germline gives CDR1 MNHEY, CDR2 SVGEGT. This CDR3 is built from 14 residues. Trimming removed 7 bases at V and 0 bases at J, with 7 bases between.

This clonotype was seen more than once but under ten times. The junction does not match germline at one end; this may be a read error. The chain has TRBV11-2 and TRBJ2-5; TRBD2 aligns across 9 bases. CDR1 SGHAT and CDR2 FQNNGV come from the germline V gene. The CDR3 totals 15 residues. The CDR3 bases are TGTGCCAGCAGCTTGTGGCGGGGGGGGAAAGAGAACCAGTACTTC. The encoded protein is CASSLWRGGKENQYF.

The chain joins TRBV29-1 to TRBJ1-3, with 9 nucleotides matching TRBD1. The CDR3 runs to 14 residues. Trimming at V came to 7 bases and at J to 1 base, leaving 5 bases not matched to a gene. The germline V gene encodes CDR1 SQVTM and CDR2 ANQGSEA. The CDR3 sequence is CSAWDRASGNTIYF. The CDR3 region has the DNA TGCAGCGCTTGGGACAGGGCTTCTGGAAACACCATATATTTT.

The chain combines TRBV20-1 with TRBJ2-3, with D perhaps given as TRBD1 or TRBD2 (5 bases each). The CDR3 is 12 residues long. Trimming removed 6 bases at V and 4 bases at J, with 11 bases between. Germline V gives CDR1 DFQATT, CDR2 SNEGSKA (reference sequence). CDR3 DNA: TGCAGTGCAGGGGAGTTAGCAGATACGCAGTATTTT. The encoded protein is CSAGELADTQYF.

The table lists this clonotype with many counts. The chain uses TRBV7-3 and TRBJ2-7; 9 positions match TRBD1. This CDR3 is 16 amino acids long. Losses at the gene ends were 8 bases for V and 0 bases for J; bases not matched to a gene: 11. Germline values: CDR1 SGHTA, CDR2 FQGTGA. The CDR3 sequence: CASGIRGTGSSYEQYF. CDR3 nucleotides: TGTGCCAGCGGAATAAGGGGGACAGGGAGCTCCTACGAGCAGTACTTC.

The chain joins TRBV18 to TRBJ1-5; D gene uncertain. Germline lookup yields CDR1 KGHSH and CDR2 LQKENI. V was cut by 2 bases and J by 5 bases, with 7 bases left in between. The CDR3 is 13 residues long. The CDR3 spells CASSPVVDQPQHF. CDR3 in DNA: TGTGCCAGCTCACCAGTAGTTGATCAGCCCCAGCATTTT. Filled out from reference TRBV18 and TRBJ1-5, the complete variable domain reads NAGVMQNPRHLVRRRGQEARLRCSPMKGHSHVYWYRQLPEEGLKFMVYLQKENIIDESGMPKERFSAEFPKEGPSILRIQQVVRGDSAAYFCASSPVVDQPQHFGDGTRLSIL.

The table lists this clonotype with many counts. The rearrangement joins TRBV19 to TRBJ2-6; 9 bases map to TRBD1. The CDR3 runs 18 residues. Germline V gene data show CDR1 as LNHDA and CDR2 as SQIVND (reference sequence). J was trimmed by 0 bases and V by 1 base; bases with no gene match: 4. This CDR3 is CASSIGTGATSGANVLTF. The CDR3 DNA follows: TGTGCCAGTAGTATAGGGACAGGGGCAACCTCTGGGGCCAACGTCCTGACTTTC.

The table lists this clonotype with many counts. The rearrangement links TRBV20-1 to TRBJ1-4; 11 bases fit TRBD1. This CDR3 is 15 amino acids long. V trimming: 0 bases; J trimming: 8 bases; junction bases outside the gene matches: 5. Germline-derived CDR1 and CDR2 are DFQATT and SNEGSKA (reference sequence). CDR3 residues: CSARDRTGGFEKLFF. CDR3 DNA sequence: TGCAGTGCTAGAGACAGGACAGGGGGCTTCGAAAAACTGTTTTTT.

The sample holds many counts of this clonotype. This chain connects TRBV4-3 to TRBJ2-1; the D gene is possibly TRBD1 (5 bases). CDR1 and CDR2 (germline): LGHNA, YSLEER. Trimming left V 0 bases short and J 1 base short, with 22 bases between. This CDR3 spans 20 amino acids. CDR3 in DNA: TGCGCCAGCAGCCAAGAAGGAAAGCACAGGCCGATTAGGTCCTACAATGAGCAGTTCTTC. It translates to CASSQEGKHRPIRSYNEQFF.

This clonotype showed up just a few times. The CDR3 region has the DNA TGCAGCGTTTCAGGGGTGGAGACCCAGTACTTC. This encodes CSVSGVETQYF. The chain joins TRBV29-1 to TRBJ2-5; possible D gene TRBD1, 6 bases. The CDR3 contains 11 residues. Germline values: CDR1 SQVTM, CDR2 ANQGSEA. Trimming stripped 5 bases from V and 5 bases from J, with 9 bases between. Full variable domain (missing parts from reference TRBV29-1 and TRBJ2-5): SAVISQKPSRDICQRGTSLTIQCQVDSQVTMMFWYRQQPGQSLTLIATANQGSEATYESGFVIDKFPISRPNLTFSTLTVSNMSPEDSSIYLCSVSGVETQYFGPGTRLLVL.

The chain has TRBV10-2 and TRBJ1-6; D gene uncertain. V lost 0 bases, J lost 0 bases, and 12 bases lay in between. CDR3 length: 18 amino acids. Looked up from germline, CDR1 is WSHSY and CDR2 is SAAADI. CDR3 in amino acids: CASSESRGVSSYNSPLHF. Written as DNA, the CDR3 is TGCGCCAGCAGTGAGTCGCGCGGGGTCAGCTCCTATAATTCACCCCTCCACTTT.

This clonotype has ten or more counts. CDR3 in amino acids: CSVRTGGNTIYF. CDR3 DNA sequence: TGCAGCGTCCGGACGGGTGGAAACACCATATATTTT. This rearrangement joins TRBV29-1 to TRBJ1-3; D uncertain. Germline V gene data show CDR1 as SQVTM and CDR2 as ANQGSEA. The CDR3 contains 12 residues. Trimming removed 6 bases at V and 3 bases at J, with 9 bases between.

The V gene is TRBV19, the J gene TRBJ1-5; TRBD1 might be the D (5 bases). CDR1 is LNHDA and CDR2 is SQIVND in the germline V gene (reference sequence). V shed 4 bases and J shed 0 bases, with 10 bases lying between them. The CDR3 sequence is 15 residues long. Here the CDR3 DNA reads TGTGCCAGTAGTAGGGACCGTCATAGCAATCAGCCCCAGCATTTT. Translated: CASSRDRHSNQPQHF.

This clonotype has a count of ten or more. CDR3 in amino acids: CASSPFGGRPYEQYF. The CDR3 DNA reads as TGTGCCAGCAGCCCCTTCGGCGGCAGACCCTACGAGCAGTACTTC. The chain uses TRBV14 and TRBJ2-7; D is undetermined. The length of the CDR3 is 15 residues. V was clipped by 4 bases and J by 2 bases, with 15 bases between them. Looked up from germline, CDR1 is SGHDN and CDR2 is FVKESK.

This clonotype was picked up a small number of times. The V and J genes are TRBV9 and TRBJ2-3; TRBD2 matches 10 bases. The CDR3 sequence is 16 residues long. From germline, CDR1 is SGDLS and CDR2 YYNGEE. The junction had 7 bases not matched to a gene; V was cut back by 5 bases and J by 1 base. The CDR3 sequence is CASREGLADRTDTQYF. The CDR3 DNA is TGTGCCAGCAGGGAAGGACTAGCGGATCGCACAGATACGCAGTATTTT.

This clonotype has just one count. Given a much more abundant clone one base away, this may be a read error. The J gene is TRBJ1-4, the V gene TRBV7-9, with D possibly TRBD1 on 5 matching bases. CDR3 length: 17 amino acids. Germline-derived CDR1 and CDR2 are SEHNR and FQNEAQ (reference sequence). CDR3 loop: CANSSGAASSTNEKLFF. The CDR3 DNA sequence: TGTGCCAACAGCTCTGGGGCAGCCTCTTCAACTAATGAAAAACTGTTTTTT.

Many counts were recorded for this clonotype. The V call is TRBV29-1, the J call TRBJ2-1, with D perhaps matching TRBD2 (6 bases). Germline V gene data show CDR1 as SQVTM and CDR2 as ANQGSEA. The CDR3 contains 11 residues. The V end lost 3 bases, the J end lost 8 bases, and 8 bases lay between the germline ends. CDR3 amino acids: CSVDRGYEQFF. The CDR3 DNA reads as TGCAGCGTTGATCGGGGGTATGAGCAGTTCTTC.

In its sample, this clonotype was seen a few times. The gene calls are TRBV18 and TRBJ1-1, with 8 bases matching TRBD1. Germline CDR1 reads KGHSH; CDR2 reads LQKENI. The ends lost 3 bases at V and 4 bases at J; junction bases unmatched: 7. This CDR3 spans 15 amino acids. The CDR3 reads CASSPRQGKSTEAFF. The CDR3 bases are TGTGCCAGCTCACCCCGACAGGGGAAGTCCACTGAAGCTTTCTTT.

This clonotype was counted between two and nine times. One end of the junction fails to match germline, which may point to a read error. The genes are TRBV29-1 and TRBJ2-5, with 7 nucleotides matching TRBD2. Germline CDR1 and CDR2: SQVTM and ANQGSEA. The CDR3 is 13 amino acids. The CDR3 nucleotides read TGCAGCGTCGAAGGGACTATCCAAGAGACCCAGTACTTC. Encoded protein: CSVEGTIQETQYF. The variable domain in full, with the rest retrieved from reference TRBV29-1 and TRBJ2-5, is SAVISQKPSRDICQRGTSLTIQCQVDSQVTMMFWYRQQPGQSLTLIATANQGSEATYESGFVIDKFPISRPNLTFSTLTVSNMSPEDSSIYLCSVEGTIQETQYFGPGTRLLVL.

This clonotype has a count of ten or more. V usage is TRBV6-2 or TRBV6-3 and J usage is TRBJ1-4, with no clear D. The germline CDR1 and CDR2 sequences are MNHEY and SVGEGT. CDR3 size: 14 residues. The germline V and J ends were trimmed by 8 bases and 6 bases, with 16 bases remaining between them. The CDR3 reads CASSREAGDEKLFF. In DNA form, the CDR3 reads TGTGCCAGCTCAAGGGAGGCAGGCGATGAAAAACTGTTTTTT.

The V gene is TRBV12-3 or TRBV12-4, the J gene TRBJ1-5, with D hard to call. The CDR3 length is 15 residues. V dropped 2 bases and J dropped 1 base, with 9 bases sitting between them. CDR3: CASSLRGRSNQPQHF. In DNA, the CDR3 is TGTGCCAGCAGTTTAAGAGGGAGGAGCAATCAGCCCCAGCATTTT.

In its sample, this clonotype was seen many times. This chain links TRBV6-1 with TRBJ1-1; D may be TRBD1 (5 bases). Trimming pared 2 bases from V and 3 bases from J, leaving 10 bases between. Germline CDR1 reads MNHNS; CDR2 reads SASEGT. The CDR3 spans 14 residues. CDR3 amino acids: CASSEPGMDTEAFF. In nucleotides, the CDR3 is TGTGCCAGCAGTGAACCAGGGATGGACACTGAAGCTTTCTTT.

This clonotype came up many times. This sequence joins TRBV19 and TRBJ2-1, with 8 nucleotides matching TRBD1. CDR1 is LNHDA and CDR2 is SQIVND in the germline V gene (reference sequence). Trimming at V came to 4 bases and at J to 9 bases, leaving 14 bases not matched to a gene. The CDR3 extends over 16 amino acids. The chain's CDR3 is CASSTPTGAQGGEQFF. The CDR3 bases are TGTGCCAGTAGTACTCCGACAGGGGCGCAGGGAGGTGAGCAGTTCTTC.

This chain links TRBV2 with TRBJ2-2, with D perhaps assigned TRBD1 or TRBD2 (6 bases each). The V end was cut by 7 bases, the J end by 1 base, with 10 bases between. CDR1 and CDR2 from the germline V gene are SNHLY and FYNNEI. This CDR3 spans 14 amino acids. CDR3 bases: TGTGCCAGCAAAGGGGGGAGGAACACCGGGGAGCTGTTTTTT. Translated, it gives CASKGGRNTGELFF.

In this sample, this clonotype turned up many times. The chain recombines TRBV2 with TRBJ2-1, with 7 bases lining up with TRBD2. CDR3 size: 14 residues. Germline trimming cut 3 bases from V and 6 bases from J; bases unmatched to any gene: 5. Looked up from germline, CDR1 is SNHLY and CDR2 is FYNNEI. The CDR3 DNA sequence: TGTGCCAGCAGTGAGCGGGAGACATCCAATGAGCAGTTCTTC. Residues: CASSERETSNEQFF.

Ten or more counts support this clonotype. CDR3 in DNA: TGTGCCAGCAGCGTAGAGACTGGGGCCGCCTCCGGCTACACCTTC. This gives the protein CASSVETGAASGYTF. This sequence joins TRBV9 and TRBJ1-2; tentatively, D is TRBD1 (5 bases). The CDR3 covers 15 residues. V was clipped by 0 bases and J by 8 bases, with 17 bases between them. The germline V gene encodes CDR1 SGDLS and CDR2 YYNGEE.